This T cell receptor (beta chain) was found in a study of control samples from healthy donors and cancer patients (dated by TCRdb to 2018 to 2020). A remark on this clone: This receptor's antigen is unknown. No much larger clone is present one base from it, and per-base qualities are unavailable.

The library was prepared using the immunoSEQ multiplex PCR assay. TCRdb mirrors the immuneACCESS table, restricted to in-frame sequences. Some clones are absent from its copies; in checked studies, under half trace to an unresolved V gene, and the reason for the others is unknown. The sample has about 120,000 clones on record, about 86% of them singletons. The biggest ten clones account for about 12% of the sample. CDR1 and CDR2 are read off the germline V gene as KGHDR and SFDVKD. From cysteine to phenylalanine, the CDR3 is 12 amino acids long. CDR3 DNA is the only sequence kept; it has 36 bases, read in frame from the first base. After removal of 9 bases from V and 6 bases from J, the junction retains 5 bases not matched to a gene.

The V and J genes are TRBV24-1 and TRBJ1-2; 8 bases in the junction line up with TRBD1. The sample was blood. The TCR originated in a man in his thirties or forties in good health. The DNA is as follows: TGTGCCACCCATCAGGACAGGGATGGCTACACCTTC. Its translation reads: CATHQDRDGYTF.